This is a list of T cell receptor beta chains from one sample in a study of technical replicates of blood from a few donors. Sequencing was performed with immunoSEQ multiplex PCR; in TCRdb, only in-frame clones are kept and a portion is missing. Of tens of thousands of clones listed, 75% to 90% are singletons. The source material was PBMCs. These TCRs come from a human donor in good health. Some clones in this sample may be carry-over from other donors' samples. CDR3s include the opening cysteine and the closing phenylalanine or tryptophan. D genes are given only for firm matches.

>NA|TRBV11-2|TRBJ2-3
TGTGCCAGCAGCCCTTACACAGATACGCAGTATTTT
CASSPYTDTQYF
>NA|TRBV29-1|TRBJ2-5
TGCAGCGTTGCCCACAGCTATCTAGAGACCCAGTACTTC
CSVAHSYLETQYF
>TRBD1|TRBV28|TRBJ1-1
TGTGCCAGCAGTCACAGGGGGCTCATGCATAGGCCTGAAGCTTTCTTT
CASSHRGLMHRPEAFF
>NA|TRBV6-5|TRBJ2-2
TGTGCCAGCAGGGTAGCGGATACCAACACCGGGGAGCTGTTTTTT
CASRVADTNTGELFF
>NA|TRBV5-6|TRBJ2-3
TGTGCCAGCACCTCCTTCGCGGCAGTCACAGATACGCAGTATTTT
CASTSFAAVTDTQYF
>NA|TRBV5-4|TRBJ1-2
TGTGCCAGCAGCTTGGAGACAGGTGGCTACACCTTC
CASSLETGGYTF
>NA|TRBV6-5|TRBJ1-1
TGTGCCAGCAGTTCTGGGAAGGGCGGGGGCACTGAAGCTTTCTTT
CASSSGKGGGTEAFF
>TRBD2|TRBV10-1|TRBJ2-3
TGCGCCAGCTCCCGGACTAGCGGAAAAAGCACAGATACGCAGTATTTT
CASSRTSGKSTDTQYF
>NA|TRBV19|TRBJ1-1
TGTGCCAGTAACATCCCCGCGGGGAACACTGAAGCTTTCTTT
CASNIPAGNTEAFF
>TRBD1|TRBV19|TRBJ2-2
TGTGCCAGTAGCACCGACAGGGTGGTATCCGGGGAGCTGTTTTTT
CASSTDRVVSGELFF
>NA|TRBV29-1|TRBJ1-1
TGCAGCGTTGTCGACAGGAGTCATCCTGAAGCTTTCTTT
CSVVDRSHPEAFF
>NA|TRBV7-9|TRBJ2-5
TGTGCCAGCAGCCCGCAGGGAGGCCAAGAGACCCAGTACTTC
CASSPQGGQETQYF